The subject of this entry is one T cell receptor beta chain. As yet, its antigen is unknown. Method: immunoSEQ multiplex PCR; TCRdb's copy keeps in-frame clones and lacks some. The table includes 50,000 to 85,000 clones, approximately 85% detected once. V lost 5 bases and J 0 bases, leaving 8 bases between the germline ends. Germline values: CDR1 SGHTA, CDR2 FQGNSA. This CDR3 contains 14 residues. This sample stems from a study of T cell responses to AZD1222 COVID-19 vaccine. Study-wide results and limits: Among spike-specific TCRs, nearly half reportedly target unmutated variant regions. Donors were mostly white British, more females; clonal diversity possibly underestimated.

This clonotype was sampled from an adult in good health. The V and J genes are TRBV7-2 and TRBJ2-1, with D uncertain. Sequenced material: peripheral blood, taken on day 0 of MenACWY control vaccination. The CDR3 coding sequence is TGTGCCAGCAGCCTTCCTGGCTCCTACAATGAGCAGTTCTTC. It is translated as CASSLPGSYNEQFF. Variable domain in full (rest from reference TRBV7-2 and TRBJ2-1): GAGVSQSPSNKVTEKGKDVELRCDPISGHTALYWYRQSLGQGLEFLIYFQGNSAPDKSGLPSDRFSAERTGGSVSTLTIQRTQQEDSAVYLCASSLPGSYNEQFFGPGTRLTVL.